Below, one TCR beta chain is given with its context. The target antigen is unknown. The PCR had 60 Vbeta and 13 Jbeta primers. TCRdb's table, derived via immunoSEQ multiplex PCR, lists solely in-frame clones and lacks some. This sample has some 96,000 clones; around four fifths occur once, and the top ten carry just over 0.75%. The source of the sample is a study of cytomegalovirus exposure and HLA in healthy donors. The study, taken as a whole, reports: Looking again later, the authors saw that most CMV-associated TCR beta chains seemed HLA-restricted. Reports showed the classifier diagnosing cytomegalovirus status with high specificity and sensitivity.

V dropped 6 bases and J dropped 0; count of bases not matched to a gene: 6. The CDR3 length is 15 residues. Germline CDR1 is ENHRY and CDR2 is SYGVKD. The genes are TRBV10-3 and TRBJ2-3, with 7 bases that match TRBD1. The receptor was derived from a woman aged 55-70 years in good health and CMV-seronegative. The source material was PBMCs. The CDR3 region is CAISTGTVSTDTQYF. CDR3 nucleotide sequence: TGTGCCATCAGCACCGGGACAGTTAGCACAGATACGCAGTATTTT.